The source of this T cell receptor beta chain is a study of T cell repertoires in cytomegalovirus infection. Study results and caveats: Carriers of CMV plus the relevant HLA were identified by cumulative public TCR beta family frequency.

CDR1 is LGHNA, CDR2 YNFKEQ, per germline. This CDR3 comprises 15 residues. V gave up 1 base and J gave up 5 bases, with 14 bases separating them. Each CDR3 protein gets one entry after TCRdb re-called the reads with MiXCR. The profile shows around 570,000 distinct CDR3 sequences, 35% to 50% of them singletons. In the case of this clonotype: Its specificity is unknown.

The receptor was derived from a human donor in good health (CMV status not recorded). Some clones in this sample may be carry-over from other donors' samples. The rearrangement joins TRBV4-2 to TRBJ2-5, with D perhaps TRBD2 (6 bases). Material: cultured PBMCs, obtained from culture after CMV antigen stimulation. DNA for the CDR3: TGTGCCAGCAGCCAAGGGGCTAGCGAGGAGGAGACCCAGTACTTC. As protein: CASSQGASEEETQYF.